This T cell receptor (beta chain) was identified in a study of regulatory T cells in long-lasting Graves disease. Study-level points and caveats: Shared public clonotypes totalled around 2,900 in persistent patients, compared with 966 in new patients.

To make TCR beta libraries, researchers used iRepertoire HTBI primers and Arm-PCR of CDR3 regions. Via MiXCR, TCRdb re-called the multiplex PCR reads, giving one row per CDR3 protein. The sample includes about 400,000 distinct CDR3 sequences, around 20% of them seen just once. Germline CDR1 is MNHEY and CDR2 is SVGAGI. The CDR3 runs to 17 residues. Trimming at V came to 0 bases and at J to 3 bases, leaving 7 bases not matched to a gene. The time point is: persistent/refractory GD, antithyroid drugs over 5 years with positive TRAb. Generation of the TCR library employed RNA extracted from PBMCs. Points on this clonotype: Its antigen is currently unknown.

The rearrangement uses TRBV6-5 and TRBJ2-1; 8 bases map to TRBD2. This sequence originates from a female donor with Graves disease. The source material was peripheral blood mononuclear cells (PBMCs), sampled when the disease was refractory, from a patient treated with antithyroid drugs. In nucleotides, the CDR3 is TGTGCCAGCAGTTACTCGGTCGAGCGGGGGAACTACAATGAGCAGTTCTTC. It codes for CASSYSVERGNYNEQFF.